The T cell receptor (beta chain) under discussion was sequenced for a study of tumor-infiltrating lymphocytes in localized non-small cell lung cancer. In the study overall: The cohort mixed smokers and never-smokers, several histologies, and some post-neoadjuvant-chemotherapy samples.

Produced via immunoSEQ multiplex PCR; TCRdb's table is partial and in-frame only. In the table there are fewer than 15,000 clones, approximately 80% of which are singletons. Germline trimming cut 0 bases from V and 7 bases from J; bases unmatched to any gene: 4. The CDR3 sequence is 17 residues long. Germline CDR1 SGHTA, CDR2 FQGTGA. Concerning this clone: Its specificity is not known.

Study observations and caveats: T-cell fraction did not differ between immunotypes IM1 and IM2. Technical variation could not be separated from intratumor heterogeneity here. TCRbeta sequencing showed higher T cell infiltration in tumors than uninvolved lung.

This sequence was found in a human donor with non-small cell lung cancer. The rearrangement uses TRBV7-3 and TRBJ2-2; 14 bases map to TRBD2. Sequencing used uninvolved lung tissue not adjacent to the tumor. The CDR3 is CASSLTGTSGSGGELFF. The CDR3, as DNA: TGTGCCAGCAGCTTAACAGGGACTAGCGGGAGTGGCGGGGAGCTGTTTTTT.